The 5 T cell receptor beta chains below all came from one sample that was sequenced in a study of blood T cell repertoires in COVID-19. The assay was immunoSEQ multiplex PCR, and TCRdb's table has in-frame clones only and misses some. The sample lists some 150,000 clones, about 86% occurring once. The sample consisted of peripheral blood. Source of these receptors: a human donor in a cohort sampled during active COVID-19.

Note on this clone: In the same sample, other DNA sequences code for this CDR3. The chain carries TRBV18 and TRBJ2-7; D is perhaps TRBD1 (5 bases). CDR1 and CDR2 (germline): KGHSH, LQKENI. V was pared by 3 bases and J by 2 bases, with 8 bases between. This CDR3 has 13 residues. The CDR3 nucleotides are TGTGCCAGCTCACCCGACAGTCCCTACGAGCAGTACTTC. Its translation is CASSPDSPYEQYF.

The genes are TRBV14 and TRBJ2-7, with TRBD1 matching over 9 bases. Germline CDR1 SGHDN, CDR2 FVKESK. V lost 3 bases, J lost 4 bases, and 10 bases stayed unmatched. The CDR3 loop spans 16 amino acids. The CDR3 here is CASSQSGTGRKYEQYF. DNA of the CDR3: TGTGCCAGCAGCCAGTCCGGGACAGGGAGAAAATACGAGCAGTACTTC.

This chain links TRBV19 with TRBJ2-2; TRBD2 agrees at 10 bases. The germline V gene encodes CDR1 LNHDA and CDR2 SQIVND (reference sequence). Trimming removed 6 bases from V and 4 bases from J; junction bases left unmatched: 17. The CDR3 is made up of 19 amino acids. The CDR3 sequence: CASSLTRLAGEWSTGELFF. The CDR3, as DNA: TGTGCCAGTAGCCTAACCCGGCTAGCGGGGGAGTGGAGCACCGGGGAGCTGTTTTTT.

The chain recombines TRBV23-1 with TRBJ2-7; D possibly corresponds to TRBD1 (5 bases). TRBV23-1 is annotated as an ORF whose role is uncertain. This CDR3 comprises 15 residues. V was trimmed by 1 base and J by 2 bases, leaving 12 bases between them. CDR3 residues: CASSQLFRDTYEQYF. The CDR3 bases are TGCGCCAGCAGTCAATTATTCAGGGATACCTACGAGCAGTACTTC.

The V call is TRBV5-5, the J call TRBJ2-1; 9 positions match TRBD2. This CDR3 has 14 residues. In germline, CDR1 is SGHKS, CDR2 YYEKEE (reference sequence). J was trimmed by 8 bases and V by 2 bases; bases with no gene match: 5. The CDR3 reads CASSFGLASHEQFF. CDR3 in DNA: TGTGCCAGCAGCTTCGGACTAGCGAGCCATGAGCAGTTCTTC.